This T cell receptor (beta chain) is drawn from a study of control samples from healthy donors and cancer patients. CDR3 length: 14 residues. V was cut by 6 bases and J by 9 bases, with 17 bases left in between. The germline V gene has CDR1 MNHEY and CDR2 SVGAGI. Sequenced by immunoSEQ multiplex PCR; TCRdb stores in-frame clones only, minus some. The table lists about 220,000 clones, 90% to 95% of them singletons. This TCR was sampled from a man between 45 and 60 years old in good health. Sequencing was performed on blood. This chain uses TRBV6-5 with TRBJ1-4, with D possibly matching TRBD1 (5 bases). CDR3 DNA: TGTGCCAGCAGATCGGAGGGGTTTGGGAAAAAACTGTTTTTT. Translated: CASRSEGFGKKLFF.